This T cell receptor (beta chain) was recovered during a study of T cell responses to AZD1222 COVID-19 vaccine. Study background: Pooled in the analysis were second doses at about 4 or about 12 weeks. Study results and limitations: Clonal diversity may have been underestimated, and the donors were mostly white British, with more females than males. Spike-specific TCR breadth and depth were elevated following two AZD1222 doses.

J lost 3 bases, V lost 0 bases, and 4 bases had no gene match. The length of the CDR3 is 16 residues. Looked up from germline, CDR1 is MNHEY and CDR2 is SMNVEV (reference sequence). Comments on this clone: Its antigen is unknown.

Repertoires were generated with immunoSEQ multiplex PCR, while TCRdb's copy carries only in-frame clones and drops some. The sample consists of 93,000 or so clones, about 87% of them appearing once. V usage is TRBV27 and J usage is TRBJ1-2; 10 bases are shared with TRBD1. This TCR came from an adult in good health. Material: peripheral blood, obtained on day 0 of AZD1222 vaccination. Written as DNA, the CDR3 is TGTGCCAGCAGTTTATCGACAGGGGGCCAGTACTATGGCTACACCTTC. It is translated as CASSLSTGGQYYGYTF.